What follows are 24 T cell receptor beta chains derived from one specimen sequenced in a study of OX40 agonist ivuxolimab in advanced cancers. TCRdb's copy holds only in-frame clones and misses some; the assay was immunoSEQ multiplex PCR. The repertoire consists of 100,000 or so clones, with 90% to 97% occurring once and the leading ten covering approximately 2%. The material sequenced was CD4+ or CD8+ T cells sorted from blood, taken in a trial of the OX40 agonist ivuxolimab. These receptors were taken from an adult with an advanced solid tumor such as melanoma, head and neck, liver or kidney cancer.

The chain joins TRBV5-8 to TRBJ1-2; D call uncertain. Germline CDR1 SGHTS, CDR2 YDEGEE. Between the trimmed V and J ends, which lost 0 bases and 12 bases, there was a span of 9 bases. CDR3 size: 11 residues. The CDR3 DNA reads TGTGCCAGCAGCTTGGACAGCATGCACACCTTC. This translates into CASSLDSMHTF. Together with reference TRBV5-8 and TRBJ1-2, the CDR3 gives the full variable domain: EAGVTQSPTHLIKTRGQQATLRCSPISGHTSVYWYQQALGLGLQFLLWYDEGEERNRGNFPPRFSGRQFPNYSSELNVNALELEDSALYLCASSLDSMHTFGSGTRLTVV.

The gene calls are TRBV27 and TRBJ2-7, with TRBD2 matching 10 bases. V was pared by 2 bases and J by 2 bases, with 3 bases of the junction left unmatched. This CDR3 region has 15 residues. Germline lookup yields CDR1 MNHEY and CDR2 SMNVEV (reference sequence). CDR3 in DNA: TGTGCCAGCAGTTTAGAAGCGGGGGGGACCTACGAGCAGTACTTC. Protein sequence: CASSLEAGGTYEQYF.

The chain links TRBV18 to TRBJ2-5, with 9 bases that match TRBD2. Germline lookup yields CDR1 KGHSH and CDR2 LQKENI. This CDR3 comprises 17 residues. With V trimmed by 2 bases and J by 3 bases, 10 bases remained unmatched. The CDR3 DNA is TGTGCCAGCTCACCATTGATCGCGGGAGGGCCTAAAGAGACCCAGTACTTC. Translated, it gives CASSPLIAGGPKETQYF.

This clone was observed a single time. CDR3 sequence: CAWSPPAGVRNSPLHF. DNA for the CDR3: TGTGCCTGGAGCCCGCCTGCGGGGGTTCGGAATTCACCCCTCCACTTT. The chain joins TRBV30 to TRBJ1-6; D might be TRBD1 (5 bases). The germline V and J ends were trimmed by 3 bases and 7 bases, with 19 bases remaining between them. CDR1 and CDR2 (germline): GTSNPN, SVGIG (reference sequence). The CDR3 spans 16 residues.

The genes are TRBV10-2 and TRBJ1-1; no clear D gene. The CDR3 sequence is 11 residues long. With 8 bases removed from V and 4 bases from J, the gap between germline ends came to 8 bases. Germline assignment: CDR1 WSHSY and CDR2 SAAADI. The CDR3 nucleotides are TGCGCCAGCTCGGAGATCACTGAAGCTTTCTTT. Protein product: CASSEITEAFF.

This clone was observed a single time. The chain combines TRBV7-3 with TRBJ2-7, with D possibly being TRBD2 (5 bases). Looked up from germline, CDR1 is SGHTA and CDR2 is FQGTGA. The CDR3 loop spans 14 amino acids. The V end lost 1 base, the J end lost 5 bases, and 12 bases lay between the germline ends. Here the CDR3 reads CASSLNRESNEQYF. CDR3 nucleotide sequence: TGTGCCAGCAGCTTAAATAGGGAGTCCAACGAGCAGTACTTC.

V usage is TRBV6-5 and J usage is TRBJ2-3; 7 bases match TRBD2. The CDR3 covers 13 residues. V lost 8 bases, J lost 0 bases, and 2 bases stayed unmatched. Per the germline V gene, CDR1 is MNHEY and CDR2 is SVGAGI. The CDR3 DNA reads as TGTGCCAGCGCGGGACTAAGCACAGATACGCAGTATTTT. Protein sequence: CASAGLSTDTQYF.

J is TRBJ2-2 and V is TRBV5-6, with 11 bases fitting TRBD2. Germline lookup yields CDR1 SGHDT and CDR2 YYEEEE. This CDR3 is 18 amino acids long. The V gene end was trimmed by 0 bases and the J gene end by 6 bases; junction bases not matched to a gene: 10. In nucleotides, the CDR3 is TGTGCCAGCAGCTTGGCAGGGGCACTAGCGGGAGTCCCCGGGGAGCTGTTTTTT. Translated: CASSLAGALAGVPGELFF.

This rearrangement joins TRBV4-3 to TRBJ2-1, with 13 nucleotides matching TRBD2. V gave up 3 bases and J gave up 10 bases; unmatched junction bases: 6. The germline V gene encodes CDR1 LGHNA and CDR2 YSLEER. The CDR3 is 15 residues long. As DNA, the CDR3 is TGCGCCAGCAGCCAGGACCGGACTAGCGGGAGAGAGCAGTTCTTC. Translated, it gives CASSQDRTSGREQFF.

The chain's CDR3 is CASNLPAGPRGETQYF. In nucleotides, the CDR3 is TGTGCCAGCAATCTTCCAGCGGGGCCCAGGGGAGAGACCCAGTACTTC. The rearrangement links TRBV28 to TRBJ2-5, with TRBD2 as a possible D gene (7 bases). The CDR3 totals 16 residues. V lost 7 bases and J lost 4, with 22 bases in between. CDR1 is MDHEN and CDR2 is SYDVKM in the germline V gene. Full variable domain (outside the CDR3, taken from reference TRBV28 and TRBJ2-5): DVKVTQSSRYLVKRTGEKVFLECVQDMDHENMFWYRQDPGLGLRLIYFSYDVKMKEKGDIPEGYSVSREKKERFSLILESASTNQTSMYLCASNLPAGPRGETQYFGPGTRLLVL.

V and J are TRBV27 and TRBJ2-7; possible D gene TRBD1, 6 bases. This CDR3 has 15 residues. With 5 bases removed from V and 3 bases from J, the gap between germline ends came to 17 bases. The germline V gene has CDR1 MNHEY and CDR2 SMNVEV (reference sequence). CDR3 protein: CASSMRGNGFYEQYF. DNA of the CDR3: TGTGCCAGCAGTATGAGGGGGAACGGGTTCTACGAGCAGTACTTC.

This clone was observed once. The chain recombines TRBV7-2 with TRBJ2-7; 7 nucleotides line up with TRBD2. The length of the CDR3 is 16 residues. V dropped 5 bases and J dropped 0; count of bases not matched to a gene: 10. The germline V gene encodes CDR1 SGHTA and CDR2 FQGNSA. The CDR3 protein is CASSLLGGGVSYEQYF. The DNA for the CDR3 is TGTGCCAGCAGCCTCCTTGGGGGAGGGGTCTCCTACGAGCAGTACTTC.

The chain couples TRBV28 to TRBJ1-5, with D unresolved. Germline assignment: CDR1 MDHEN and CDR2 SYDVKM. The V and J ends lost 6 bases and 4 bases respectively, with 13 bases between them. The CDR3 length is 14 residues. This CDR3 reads CASRLLKENQPQHF. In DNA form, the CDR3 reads TGTGCCAGCAGGCTCCTAAAAGAAAATCAGCCCCAGCATTTT. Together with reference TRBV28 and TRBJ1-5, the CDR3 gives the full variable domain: DVKVTQSSRYLVKRTGEKVFLECVQDMDHENMFWYRQDPGLGLRLIYFSYDVKMKEKGDIPEGYSVSREKKERFSLILESASTNQTSMYLCASRLLKENQPQHFGDGTRLSIL.

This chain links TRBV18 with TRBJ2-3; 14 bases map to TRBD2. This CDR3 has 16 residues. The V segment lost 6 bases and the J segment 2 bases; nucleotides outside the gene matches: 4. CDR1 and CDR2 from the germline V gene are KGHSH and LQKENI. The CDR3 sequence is CASSPGLAGDTDTQYF. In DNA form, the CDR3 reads TGTGCCAGCTCGCCGGGACTAGCGGGGGACACAGATACGCAGTATTTT. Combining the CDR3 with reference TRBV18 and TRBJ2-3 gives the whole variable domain NAGVMQNPRHLVRRRGQEARLRCSPMKGHSHVYWYRQLPEEGLKFMVYLQKENIIDESGMPKERFSAEFPKEGPSILRIQQVVRGDSAAYFCASSPGLAGDTDTQYFGPGTRLTVL.

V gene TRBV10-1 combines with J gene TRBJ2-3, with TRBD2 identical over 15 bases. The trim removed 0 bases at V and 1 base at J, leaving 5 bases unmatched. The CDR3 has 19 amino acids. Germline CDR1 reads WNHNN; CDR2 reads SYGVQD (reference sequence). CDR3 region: CASSESSGLAGGRTDTQYF. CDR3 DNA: TGCGCCAGCAGTGAGTCGTCGGGACTAGCGGGGGGACGCACAGATACGCAGTATTTT.

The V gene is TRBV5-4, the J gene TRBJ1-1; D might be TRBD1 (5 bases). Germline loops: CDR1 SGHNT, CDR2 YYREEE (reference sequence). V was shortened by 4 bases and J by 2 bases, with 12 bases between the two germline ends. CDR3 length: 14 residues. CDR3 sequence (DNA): TGTGCCAGCAGCCAGGGAGTGACCAACACTGAAGCTTTCTTT. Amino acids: CASSQGVTNTEAFF.

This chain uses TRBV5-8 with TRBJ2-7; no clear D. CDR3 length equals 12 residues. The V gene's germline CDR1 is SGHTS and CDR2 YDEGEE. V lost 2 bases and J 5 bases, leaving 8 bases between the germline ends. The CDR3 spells CASSLLGNEQYF. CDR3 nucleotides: TGTGCCAGCAGCTTATTGGGAAACGAGCAGTACTTC.

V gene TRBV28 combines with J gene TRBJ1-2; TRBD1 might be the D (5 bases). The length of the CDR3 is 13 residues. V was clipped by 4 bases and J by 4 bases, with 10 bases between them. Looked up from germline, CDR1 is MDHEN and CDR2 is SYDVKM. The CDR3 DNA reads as TGTGCCAGCAGTTCGGGACCTGTCTATGGCTACACCTTC. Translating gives CASSSGPVYGYTF.

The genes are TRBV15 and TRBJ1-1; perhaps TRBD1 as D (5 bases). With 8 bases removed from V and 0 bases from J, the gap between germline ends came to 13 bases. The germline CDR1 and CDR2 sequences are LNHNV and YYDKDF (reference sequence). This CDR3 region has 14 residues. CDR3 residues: CATRWGVMNTEAFF. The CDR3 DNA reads TGTGCCACCCGTTGGGGGGTTATGAACACTGAAGCTTTCTTT.

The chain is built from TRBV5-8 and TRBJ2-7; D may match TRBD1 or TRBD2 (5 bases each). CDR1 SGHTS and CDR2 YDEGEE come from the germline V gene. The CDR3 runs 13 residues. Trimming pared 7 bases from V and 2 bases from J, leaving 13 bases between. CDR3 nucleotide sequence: TGTGCCAGCGTCAGGGAGTCAACCTACGAGCAGTACTTC. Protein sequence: CASVRESTYEQYF.

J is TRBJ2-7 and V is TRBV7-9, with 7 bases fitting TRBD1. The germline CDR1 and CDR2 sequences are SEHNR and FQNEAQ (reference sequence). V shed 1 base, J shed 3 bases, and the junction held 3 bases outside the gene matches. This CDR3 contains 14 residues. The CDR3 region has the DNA TGTGCCAGCAGCTTAGATGGGGACAGCTACGAGCAGTACTTC. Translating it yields CASSLDGDSYEQYF.

This CDR3 reads CASNPGQNSYEQYF. In DNA form, the CDR3 reads TGCGCCAGCAACCCGGGCCAGAACTCCTACGAGCAGTACTTC. The J gene is TRBJ2-7, the V gene TRBV5-1; D remains unclear. Germline V gene lookup returns CDR1 SGHRS and CDR2 YFSETQ. V shed 6 bases and J shed 0 bases, with 13 bases lying between them. This CDR3 comprises 14 residues.

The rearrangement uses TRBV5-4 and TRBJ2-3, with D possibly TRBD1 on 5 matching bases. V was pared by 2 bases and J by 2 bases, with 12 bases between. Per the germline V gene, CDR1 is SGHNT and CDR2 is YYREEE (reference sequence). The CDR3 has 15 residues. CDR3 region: CASSFTGTLTDTQYF. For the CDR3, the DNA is TGTGCCAGCAGCTTTACAGGAACCCTCACAGATACGCAGTATTTT. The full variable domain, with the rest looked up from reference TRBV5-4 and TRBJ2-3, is ETGVTQSPTHLIKTRGQQVTLRCSSQSGHNTVSWYQQALGQGPQFIFQYYREEENGRGNFPPRFSGLQFPNYSSELNVNALELDDSALYLCASSFTGTLTDTQYFGPGTRLTVL.

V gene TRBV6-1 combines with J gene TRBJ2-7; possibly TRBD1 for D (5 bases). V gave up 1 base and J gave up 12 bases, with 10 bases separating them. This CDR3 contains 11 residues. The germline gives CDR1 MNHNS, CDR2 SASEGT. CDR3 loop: CASSEVGQGYF. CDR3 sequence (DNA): TGTGCCAGCAGTGAAGTCGGACAAGGGTACTTC.